The 32 T cell receptor beta chains given below trace back to one sample, sequenced in a study of cytomegalovirus exposure and HLA in healthy donors. PCR employed 60 Vbeta and 13 Jbeta primers. Here immunoSEQ multiplex PCR was the method, and the copy in TCRdb shows in-frame clones only, minus some. The table has about 95,000 clones, approximately 77% seen once; the top ten hold 4.5% to 5.5%. The material sequenced was PBMCs. The receptors were sampled from a woman aged 40 to 50 in good health and CMV-seronegative.

The chain has TRBV4-3 and TRBJ2-5; tentatively, D is TRBD2 (6 bases). Trimming pared 4 bases from V and 0 bases from J, leaving 6 bases between. The CDR3 totals 13 residues. CDR1 LGHNA and CDR2 YSLEER come from the germline V gene. The CDR3 sequence: CASSRDYQETQYF. The CDR3 bases are TGCGCCAGCAGCCGGGACTACCAAGAGACCCAGTACTTC.

The chain employs TRBV5-1 and TRBJ1-4; 9 nucleotides line up with TRBD1. CDR3 length equals 14 residues. V was pared by 5 bases and J by 4 bases, with 3 bases of the junction left unmatched. The germline CDR1 and CDR2 sequences are SGHRS and YFSETQ. The CDR3 DNA is TGCGCCAGCAGTAGACAGGGGGGTAATGAAAAACTGTTTTTT. Amino acid sequence: CASSRQGGNEKLFF.

This clone occurred a few times. The chain couples TRBV6-5 to TRBJ1-1; tentative D call: TRBD1 (5 bases). CDR3 length: 12 amino acids. Germline-derived CDR1 and CDR2 are MNHEY and SVGAGI. Trimming left V 3 bases short and J 11 bases short, with 13 bases between. CDR3 amino acids: CASSYRAGLAFF. The DNA for the CDR3 is TGTGCCAGCAGTTATAGGGCAGGGTTGGCTTTCTTT.

V is TRBV5-1 and J is TRBJ2-7; 7 nucleotides line up with TRBD1. CDR3 length equals 14 residues. V gave up 4 bases and J gave up 5 bases; unmatched junction bases: 9. Germline values: CDR1 SGHRS, CDR2 YFSETQ. CDR3: CASSALGGRDEQYF. For the CDR3, the DNA is TGCGCCAGCAGCGCCTTAGGGGGCAGGGACGAGCAGTACTTC.

V usage is TRBV6-4 and J usage is TRBJ2-1; a weak D match, TRBD2 (5 bases). Per the germline V gene, CDR1 is MRHNA and CDR2 is SNTAGT. Trimming stripped 5 bases from V and 3 bases from J, with 14 bases between. The CDR3 runs 15 residues. The CDR3 region has the DNA TGTGCCAGCAGTTCGACGGGGAAGAGCTACAATGAGCAGTTCTTC. This sequence encodes CASSSTGKSYNEQFF.

This clone was seen more than once but under ten times. The chain joins TRBV5-5 to TRBJ2-2; D uncertain. The ends were cut back, 0 bases at V and 1 base at J, with 4 bases in the middle. Looked up from germline, CDR1 is SGHKS and CDR2 is YYEKEE (reference sequence). This CDR3 has 14 amino acids. In nucleotides, the CDR3 is TGTGCCAGCAGCTTGGGAGAGAACACCGGGGAGCTGTTTTTT. Protein product: CASSLGENTGELFF.

The rearrangement uses TRBV4-3 and TRBJ1-2; D call uncertain. This CDR3 spans 14 amino acids. CDR1 is LGHNA, CDR2 YSLEER, per germline. Deletions cut 3 bases from V and 5 bases from J, with 13 bases between. The CDR3 DNA reads TGCGCCAGCAGCCAGAGAAGAGAGAGTTATGGCTACACCTTC. Translated, it gives CASSQRRESYGYTF.

The rearrangement uses TRBV15 and TRBJ2-3, with 7 bases that match TRBD2. CDR1 is LNHNV, CDR2 YYDKDF, per germline (reference sequence). The CDR3 loop spans 15 amino acids. Unmatched junction bases numbered 2, after V lost 2 bases and J lost 0 bases. DNA for the CDR3: TGTGCCACCAGCAGAAGCGGGGTAAGCACAGATACGCAGTATTTT. This translates into CATSRSGVSTDTQYF.

The V gene is TRBV7-8, the J gene TRBJ2-7; a possible D gene is TRBD1 (5 bases). This CDR3 has 14 amino acids. CDR1 SGHVS and CDR2 FQNEAQ come from the germline V gene. Trimming pared 1 base from V and 6 bases from J, leaving 13 bases between. Here the CDR3 reads CASSLEGLRTEQYF. DNA of the CDR3: TGTGCCAGCAGCTTAGAGGGGTTGAGGACCGAGCAGTACTTC.

This clone was seen just once. This chain connects TRBV29-1 to TRBJ2-5, with a weak D call TRBD2 (7 bases). Germline V lookup: CDR1 SQVTM, CDR2 ANQGSEA. The CDR3 covers 14 residues. With 4 bases removed from V and 5 bases from J, the gap between germline ends came to 17 bases. The CDR3 loop is CSVGWGGLFETQYF. The CDR3 bases are TGCAGCGTTGGTTGGGGGGGCCTGTTCGAGACCCAGTACTTC. Complete variable domain (other parts from reference TRBV29-1 and TRBJ2-5): SAVISQKPSRDICQRGTSLTIQCQVDSQVTMMFWYRQQPGQSLTLIATANQGSEATYESGFVIDKFPISRPNLTFSTLTVSNMSPEDSSIYLCSVGWGGLFETQYFGPGTRLLVL.

J is TRBJ2-7 and V is TRBV28; 11 bases are a match to TRBD1. CDR3 length: 14 residues. Germline V CDR1 and CDR2: MDHEN, SYDVKM. V shed 8 bases, J shed 2 bases, and the junction held 5 bases outside the gene matches. DNA for the CDR3: TGTGCCAGCCGCGGACAGGGGGCCGCCTACGAGCAGTACTTC. This gives the protein CASRGQGAAYEQYF.

This clone was detected once. The rearrangement uses TRBV11-2 and TRBJ2-7, with 13 bases aligning to TRBD2. J was trimmed by 5 bases and V by 5 bases; bases with no gene match: 6. CDR3 length: 15 amino acids. The germline V gene has CDR1 SGHAT and CDR2 FQNNGV. CDR3 sequence (DNA): TGTGCCAGCAGCCTTGGGACTAGCGGGGATCACGAGCAGTACTTC. It yields the protein CASSLGTSGDHEQYF.

The chain combines TRBV5-1 with TRBJ2-2; TRBD1 is a possible D gene (7 bases). The CDR3 totals 15 residues. Trimming removed 4 bases from V and 4 bases from J, with 14 bases in between. CDR1 is SGHRS and CDR2 is YFSETQ in the germline V gene. This CDR3 is CASSLRDRTTGELFF. CDR3 DNA sequence: TGCGCCAGCAGCCTGCGGGACAGAACCACCGGGGAGCTGTTTTTT.

The gene calls are TRBV4-1 and TRBJ1-4, with 7 bases that match TRBD1. The CDR3 is 14 amino acids. Trimming took 6 bases from V and 8 from J; bases not matched to a gene: 9. From germline, CDR1 is MGHRA and CDR2 YSYEKL. The CDR3 coding sequence is TGCGCCAGCAGTGATGACAGGGAATCGGAAAAACTGTTTTTT. This sequence encodes CASSDDRESEKLFF.

V is TRBV10-3 and J is TRBJ2-3, with no clear D. The CDR3 has 14 amino acids. The germline V and J ends were trimmed by 10 bases and 4 bases, with 18 bases remaining between them. Germline V gene lookup returns CDR1 ENHRY and CDR2 SYGVKD. Here the CDR3 reads CATKARQTADTQYF. CDR3 bases: TGTGCCACAAAGGCCCGTCAAACAGCAGATACGCAGTATTTT.

The rearrangement uses TRBV2 and TRBJ1-2, with D uncertain. V lost 4 bases to trimming and J lost 3 bases, with 3 bases between them. Germline-derived CDR1 and CDR2 are SNHLY and FYNNEI. This CDR3 comprises 11 residues. The CDR3 region is CASSVYYGYTF. Written as DNA, the CDR3 is TGTGCCAGCAGTGTATACTATGGCTACACCTTC. Filled out from reference TRBV2 and TRBJ1-2, the complete variable domain reads EPEVTQTPSHQVTQMGQEVILRCVPISNHLYFYWYRQILGQKVEFLVSFYNNEISEKSEIFDDQFSVERPDGSNFTLKIRSTKLEDSAMYFCASSVYYGYTFGSGTRLTVV.

This sequence joins TRBV5-4 and TRBJ2-7; 12 bases match TRBD2. V was pared by 3 bases and J by 2 bases, with 3 bases of the junction left unmatched. This CDR3 comprises 15 residues. CDR1 and CDR2 from the germline V gene are SGHNT and YYREEE (reference sequence). Here the CDR3 DNA reads TGTGCCAGCAGCTCCGGACTAGCGGGGACCTACGAGCAGTACTTC. The encoded protein is CASSSGLAGTYEQYF.

The CDR3 is CASSLGTENTEAFF. Written as DNA, the CDR3 is TGTGCCAGCAGCTTGGGGACAGAGAACACTGAAGCTTTCTTT. The rearrangement joins TRBV5-8 to TRBJ1-1; possible D gene TRBD1, 6 bases. The germline CDR1 and CDR2 sequences are SGHTS and YDEGEE. Trimming cost V 0 bases and J 1 base, with 7 bases left between them. The length of the CDR3 is 14 residues.

Points on this clone: The sample contains more than one DNA sequence encoding this CDR3. The chain employs TRBV2 and TRBJ1-5; tentative D call: TRBD1 (5 bases). Germline V gene data show CDR1 as SNHLY and CDR2 as FYNNEI. Trimming took 1 base from V and 4 from J, leaving 17 bases between them. The length of the CDR3 is 17 residues. The CDR3 nucleotides read TGTGCCAGCAGTGAAGGCTTGGGACTGCGAACGAATCAGCCCCAGCATTTT. Protein product: CASSEGLGLRTNQPQHF. The full variable domain, rest sourced from reference TRBV2 and TRBJ1-5, is EPEVTQTPSHQVTQMGQEVILRCVPISNHLYFYWYRQILGQKVEFLVSFYNNEISEKSEIFDDQFSVERPDGSNFTLKIRSTKLEDSAMYFCASSEGLGLRTNQPQHFGDGTRLSIL.

The chain is built from TRBV29-1 and TRBJ2-1; D possibly corresponds to TRBD1 (5 bases). The CDR3 runs 14 residues. Per germline, CDR1 SQVTM and CDR2 ANQGSEA. V lost 6 bases to trimming and J lost 6 bases, with 18 bases between them. CDR3 in amino acids: CSVANPWQGNEQFF. CDR3 bases: TGCAGCGTGGCGAACCCTTGGCAGGGCAATGAGCAGTTCTTC.

This chain connects TRBV29-1 to TRBJ1-3; 9 bases align to TRBD1. The trim removed 3 bases at V and 1 base at J, leaving 1 base unmatched. Germline V CDR1 and CDR2: SQVTM, ANQGSEA. The CDR3 is 14 amino acids. The chain's CDR3 is CSVEGTGSGNTIYF. CDR3 bases: TGCAGCGTTGAGGGGACAGGGTCTGGAAACACCATATATTTT. Full variable domain (missing parts from reference TRBV29-1 and TRBJ1-3): SAVISQKPSRDICQRGTSLTIQCQVDSQVTMMFWYRQQPGQSLTLIATANQGSEATYESGFVIDKFPISRPNLTFSTLTVSNMSPEDSSIYLCSVEGTGSGNTIYFGEGSWLTVV.

J is TRBJ1-4 and V is TRBV28; TRBD1 aligns across 10 bases. V shed 6 bases and J 7 bases; nucleotides not matched to a gene: 5. This CDR3 is 14 amino acids long. Germline V gene data show CDR1 as MDHEN and CDR2 as SYDVKM. CDR3 DNA: TGTGCCAGCAGGGGGACAGGGGAGGTTGAAAAACTGTTTTTT. It yields the protein CASRGTGEVEKLFF.

This clone was detected once. V is TRBV9 and J is TRBJ1-1; the D is unclear. Trimming removed 0 bases at V and 0 bases at J, with 3 bases between. The CDR3 has 13 amino acids. The germline gives CDR1 SGDLS, CDR2 YYNGEE. The CDR3 spells CASSVAVNTEAFF. The CDR3 DNA sequence: TGTGCCAGCAGCGTAGCTGTGAACACTGAAGCTTTCTTT.

This sequence joins TRBV28 and TRBJ1-1; no reliable D call. Germline assignment: CDR1 MDHEN and CDR2 SYDVKM. The length of the CDR3 is 12 residues. Between the trimmed V and J ends, which lost 5 bases and 1 base, there was a span of 5 bases. CDR3 coding DNA: TGTGCCAGCAGTCTTAGGAACACTGAAGCTTTCTTT. Amino acids: CASSLRNTEAFF. Full variable domain (missing parts from reference TRBV28 and TRBJ1-1): DVKVTQSSRYLVKRTGEKVFLECVQDMDHENMFWYRQDPGLGLRLIYFSYDVKMKEKGDIPEGYSVSREKKERFSLILESASTNQTSMYLCASSLRNTEAFFGQGTRLTVV.

The V gene is TRBV15, the J gene TRBJ1-2, with D maybe TRBD1 (6 bases). Trimming took off 1 base at V and 8 bases at J, with 17 bases between the two ends. The CDR3 loop spans 15 amino acids. CDR1 and CDR2 (germline): LNHNV, YYDKDF (reference sequence). Here the CDR3 reads CATSRGQATAVGYTF. The CDR3 bases are TGTGCCACCAGCAGAGGACAGGCCACAGCGGTAGGCTACACCTTC.

J is TRBJ1-1 and V is TRBV4-1; D may be TRBD1 (5 bases). This CDR3 has 17 amino acids. Germline V gene data show CDR1 as MGHRA and CDR2 as YSYEKL. Trimming stripped 4 bases from V and 1 base from J, with 19 bases between. The CDR3 reads CASSLGGVQERNTEAFF. The CDR3 region has the DNA TGCGCCAGCAGCCTTGGGGGGGTCCAGGAAAGGAACACTGAAGCTTTCTTT.

This clone appeared once. V and J are TRBV7-2 and TRBJ1-5, with 7 bases fitting TRBD1. V shed 1 base and J 6 bases; nucleotides not matched to a gene: 6. Per the germline V gene, CDR1 is SGHTA and CDR2 is FQGNSA. CDR3 length: 15 amino acids. The CDR3 reads CASSLVRGQGQPQHF. The CDR3 DNA follows: TGTGCCAGCAGCTTAGTTAGGGGGCAGGGTCAGCCCCAGCATTTT.

CDR3 protein: CAINTANTEAFF. The CDR3 DNA is TGTGCCATCAATACAGCTAACACTGAAGCTTTCTTT. The rearrangement links TRBV10-3 to TRBJ1-1; D remains unclear. The length of the CDR3 is 12 residues. Trimming shortened V by 7 bases and J by 2 bases, and 8 bases separated the two germline ends. CDR1 and CDR2 (germline): ENHRY, SYGVKD.

This chain links TRBV13 with TRBJ1-1; the D gene is possibly TRBD1 (5 bases). The V and J ends lost 0 bases and 7 bases respectively, with 12 bases between them. CDR1 and CDR2 (germline): PRHDT, FYEKMQ (reference sequence). CDR3 length: 14 amino acids. CDR3 nucleotides: TGTGCCAGCAGCTTAGGCGGGGGGGGATATGAAGCTTTCTTT. This translates into CASSLGGGGYEAFF.

This clone was seen more than once but under ten times. This chain joins TRBV19 and TRBJ1-2; D gene ambiguous. V shed 1 base and J shed 3 bases, with 9 bases lying between them. Germline CDR1 and CDR2: LNHDA and SQIVND (reference sequence). The CDR3 sequence is 14 residues long. The CDR3 DNA reads as TGTGCCAGTAGTATAGCCGGGGTGTACTATGGCTACACCTTC. Translated, it gives CASSIAGVYYGYTF. The full variable domain, rest sourced from reference TRBV19 and TRBJ1-2, is DGGITQSPKYLFRKEGQNVTLSCEQNLNHDAMYWYRQDPGQGLRLIYYSQIVNDFQKGDIAEGYSVSREKKESFPLTVTSAQKNPTAFYLCASSIAGVYYGYTFGSGTRLTVV.

The chain links TRBV5-1 to TRBJ2-1, with a tentative D call TRBD2 (6 bases). V dropped 0 bases and J dropped 10 bases, with 8 bases sitting between them. This CDR3 region has 12 residues. From germline, CDR1 is SGHRS and CDR2 YFSETQ. The CDR3 DNA sequence: TGCGCCAGCAGCTTGGGAGGGAGGGAGCAGTTCTTC. The encoded protein is CASSLGGREQFF.

The gene calls are TRBV9 and TRBJ2-3; D might be TRBD1 (6 bases). Per germline, CDR1 SGDLS and CDR2 YYNGEE. V was shortened by 3 bases and J by 6 bases, with 20 bases between the two germline ends. The CDR3 is made up of 16 amino acids. CDR3 loop: CASSARGQGSRDTQYF. CDR3 DNA: TGTGCCAGCAGCGCCAGGGGTCAGGGGAGCAGGGATACGCAGTATTTT.